The source of this T cell receptor (beta chain) is a study of CD8 T cells in ankylosing spondylitis. Each CDR3 protein is one row after TCRdb ran MiXCR on the 5' RACE reads. The sample consists of around 130,000 distinct CDR3 sequences, 6% to 8.5% of them appearing once. The TCR originated in a male donor with ankylosing spondylitis or in good health (not recorded which). The sequencing sample was made of blood, either unsorted or a sorted T cell fraction (not recorded which).

CDR3 in amino acids: CASTRGSEQYF. The CDR3 DNA reads TGTGCCAGCACCCGGGGGTCCGAGCAGTACTTC. The rearrangement links TRBV7-9 to TRBJ2-7; possible D gene TRBD2, 6 bases. This CDR3 is built from 11 residues. With 7 bases removed from V and 6 bases from J, the gap between germline ends came to 10 bases. Germline CDR1 and CDR2: SEHNR and FQNEAQ (reference sequence).